This T cell receptor beta chain derives from a study of blood T cell repertoires in COVID-19. Background on the study: Sites in the United States, Italy and Spain provided acute and convalescent COVID-19 samples. In each case, the material was cDNA or gDNA derived from T cells, B-cell-depleted T cells, or PBMCs.

TCRdb's table, derived via immunoSEQ multiplex PCR, lists solely in-frame clones and lacks some. Of roughly 220,000 clones in the sample, around 81% are singletons; the top ten hold 3%. This clone occurred once. Germline values: CDR1 ENHRY, CDR2 SYGVKD. The V end was cut by 2 bases, the J end by 0 bases, with 9 bases between. The CDR3 has 15 amino acids. The sequenced sample consisted of peripheral blood. This receptor was identified in a woman in her 30s who had recovered from COVID-19. The chain links TRBV10-3 to TRBJ2-3, with D uncertain. This CDR3 is CAISEIGPSTDTQYF. The CDR3 DNA reads TGTGCCATCAGTGAGATTGGCCCCAGCACAGATACGCAGTATTTT.